What follows are 26 T cell receptor beta chains derived from one specimen sequenced in a study of blood T cell repertoires in COVID-19. Sequencing used immunoSEQ multiplex PCR; TCRdb keeps in-frame clones, though not all of them. The profile covers around 170,000 clones, with approximately 79% appearing a single time and around an eighth taken by the ten largest. Sequenced input: peripheral blood. All receptors come from a man under 40 with active or convalescent COVID-19.

CDR3: CASSLGVSGRNTEAFF. The CDR3 nucleotides read TGTGCCAGCAGCTTAGGGGTGAGCGGACGGAACACTGAAGCTTTCTTT. V gene TRBV7-9 combines with J gene TRBJ1-1; D not certain. Trimming took 1 base from V and 1 from J, leaving 13 bases between them. CDR1 is SEHNR, CDR2 FQNEAQ, per germline (reference sequence). This CDR3 comprises 16 residues.

The chain has TRBV2 and TRBJ1-1; D unclear. CDR1 is SNHLY, CDR2 FYNNEI, per germline. CDR3 length equals 15 residues. Deletions cut 2 bases from V and 4 bases from J, with 14 bases between. CDR3 nucleotides: TGTGCCAGCAGTGAAACGTACCCGGAGGGCACTGAAGCTTTCTTT. The encoded protein is CASSETYPEGTEAFF.

The count of this clone is one. This chain uses TRBV10-2 with TRBJ2-4, with a tentative D call TRBD2 (5 bases). CDR1 and CDR2 (germline): WSHSY, SAAADI. Trimming shortened V by 4 bases and J by 0 bases, and 10 bases separated the two germline ends. This CDR3 contains 15 residues. CDR3 sequence reads: CASSGSGIAKNIQYF. The CDR3 DNA reads TGCGCCAGCAGTGGATCGGGGATAGCCAAAAACATTCAGTACTTC.

For the CDR3, the DNA is TGTGCCAGCAGCTTCTCCCCGACATACGAGCAGTACTTC. The encoded protein is CASSFSPTYEQYF. The chain links TRBV11-2 to TRBJ2-7; no firm D call. Trimming left V 3 bases short and J 4 bases short, with 10 bases between. The V gene's germline CDR1 is SGHAT and CDR2 FQNNGV. The CDR3 length is 13 residues.

This chain uses TRBV2 with TRBJ2-2, with D maybe TRBD1 (5 bases). The CDR3 sequence is 15 residues long. The V end was cut by 7 bases, the J end by 5 bases, with 17 bases between. Germline V gives CDR1 SNHLY, CDR2 FYNNEI. The CDR3 nucleotides are TGTGCCAGCAACAAGCTCGAGGCAGGGACCGGGGAGCTGTTTTTT. This encodes CASNKLEAGTGELFF. The full variable domain, completed using reference TRBV2 and TRBJ2-2, is EPEVTQTPSHQVTQMGQEVILRCVPISNHLYFYWYRQILGQKVEFLVSFYNNEISEKSEIFDDQFSVERPDGSNFTLKIRSTKLEDSAMYFCASNKLEAGTGELFFGEGSRLTVL.

The chain recombines TRBV5-1 with TRBJ2-1, with 13 bases that match TRBD2. Germline trimming cut 2 bases from V and 5 bases from J; bases unmatched to any gene: 10. CDR1 is SGHRS, CDR2 YFSETQ, per germline. CDR3 size: 18 residues. CDR3 sequence: CASSFGLAGVFFDNEQFF. The CDR3 DNA reads TGCGCCAGCAGCTTCGGACTAGCGGGAGTCTTTTTCGACAATGAGCAGTTCTTC.

This clone was seen a handful of times. V is TRBV5-1 and J is TRBJ1-6, with a tentative D call TRBD1 (5 bases). There are 14 residues in the CDR3. In germline, CDR1 is SGHRS, CDR2 YFSETQ. V lost 0 bases, J lost 7 bases, and 8 bases lay in between. CDR3 sequence: CASSLGQKNSPLHF. The CDR3 region has the DNA TGCGCCAGCAGCTTGGGACAGAAGAATTCACCCCTCCACTTT.

This sequence joins TRBV3-1 (or the pseudogene TRBV3-2) and TRBJ2-3, with 13 nucleotides matching TRBD2. Trimming removed 4 bases from V and 2 bases from J; junction bases left unmatched: 12. This CDR3 has 19 amino acids. Germline V gene data show CDR1 as LGHDT and CDR2 as YNNKEL (reference sequence). The chain's CDR3 is CASSLRQGTSGVNTDTQYF. The CDR3 nucleotides are TGTGCCAGCAGCCTCCGGCAAGGGACTAGCGGGGTTAACACAGATACGCAGTATTTT.

This chain connects TRBV4-1 to TRBJ2-7, with TRBD2 matching 10 bases. The V and J ends lost 2 bases and 2 bases, in that order; junction bases with no gene match: 9. The CDR3 runs 17 residues. In germline, CDR1 is MGHRA, CDR2 YSYEKL. The CDR3 bases are TGCGCCAGCAGCCAACGGGCTAGCGGGGGCGGAACCTACGAGCAGTACTTC. Its translation: CASSQRASGGGTYEQYF.

This chain uses TRBV6-6 with TRBJ2-7; 7 bases agree with TRBD1. The V segment lost 5 bases and the J segment 5 bases; nucleotides outside the gene matches: 21. CDR1 is MNHNY and CDR2 is SVGAGI in the germline V gene (reference sequence). This CDR3 is 18 amino acids long. The CDR3 reads CASSRTYTGTVGFDEQYF. The CDR3 DNA sequence: TGTGCCAGCAGTCGGACGTATACCGGGACAGTGGGTTTCGACGAGCAGTACTTC.

V usage is TRBV30 and J usage is TRBJ1-6; TRBD1 matches 9 bases. After removal of 0 bases from V and 10 bases from J, the junction contained 7 bases not matched to a gene. Looked up from germline, CDR1 is GTSNPN and CDR2 is SVGIG (reference sequence). The CDR3 runs 15 residues. CDR3 in DNA: TGTGCCTGGAGTGTACCCGGGGACAGGGTCTCACCCCTCCACTTT. Amino acid sequence: CAWSVPGDRVSPLHF. Combining the CDR3 with reference TRBV30 and TRBJ1-6 gives the whole variable domain SQTIHQWPATLVQPVGSPLSLECTVEGTSNPNLYWYRQAAGRGLQLLFYSVGIGQISSEVPQNLSASRPQDRQFILSSKKLLLSDSGFYLCAWSVPGDRVSPLHFGNGTRLTVT.

This clone was picked up one time. V gene TRBV7-2 combines with J gene TRBJ1-5; TRBD1 aligns across 10 bases. Germline lookup yields CDR1 SGHTA and CDR2 FQGNSA. The CDR3 length is 15 residues. Trimming removed 7 bases from V and 1 base from J; junction bases left unmatched: 4. The CDR3 sequence is CASTETGGSNQPQHF. For the CDR3, the DNA is TGTGCCAGCACCGAGACAGGGGGCAGCAATCAGCCCCAGCATTTT.

CDR3: CASRRTGRGEKLFF. The CDR3 nucleotides read TGTGCCAGCAGGAGAACAGGGAGGGGTGAAAAACTGTTTTTT. The V and J genes are TRBV11-2 and TRBJ1-4, with D possibly TRBD1 on 6 matching bases. The V end lost 6 bases, the J end lost 7 bases, and 15 bases lay between the germline ends. Germline V gene lookup returns CDR1 SGHAT and CDR2 FQNNGV. This CDR3 region has 14 residues.

The rearrangement uses TRBV6-5 and TRBJ2-7; TRBD1 matches at 7 bases. Germline CDR1 MNHEY, CDR2 SVGAGI. Trimming at V came to 6 bases and at J to 3 bases, leaving 11 bases not matched to a gene. The CDR3 totals 15 residues. The CDR3 nucleotides read TGTGCCAGCAGCCAATCTAGGGGGCGCTTCTACGAGCAGTACGTC. Amino acid sequence: CASSQSRGRFYEQYV.

This clone was found once. The rearrangement links TRBV6-5 to TRBJ2-1, with D unclear. The length of the CDR3 is 13 residues. The germline CDR1 and CDR2 sequences are MNHEY and SVGAGI. Trimming stripped 8 bases from V and 6 bases from J, with 14 bases between. CDR3 residues: CASGRLLVNEQFF. CDR3 coding DNA: TGTGCCAGCGGCCGACTCCTCGTCAATGAGCAGTTCTTC.

V usage is TRBV23-1 and J usage is TRBJ2-7; 10 positions match TRBD1. TRBV23-1 is labeled an ORF, and its function is uncertain. Trimming cost V 2 bases and J 5 bases; bases outside gene matches: 18. This CDR3 is built from 19 residues. This CDR3 is CASSQLGQGLLSPSHEQYF. The CDR3 DNA follows: TGCGCCAGCAGTCAACTGGGACAGGGGCTCCTATCCCCCTCACACGAGCAGTACTTC.

V and J are TRBV6-5 and TRBJ2-1, with 9 nucleotides matching TRBD2. The CDR3 spans 14 residues. Germline CDR1 and CDR2: MNHEY and SVGAGI. V lost 8 bases and J lost 5; bases outside the gene matches: 7. The CDR3 reads CASAIAGANNEQFF. The CDR3 bases are TGTGCCAGCGCGATAGCGGGGGCGAACAATGAGCAGTTCTTC.

This clone was observed many times. Other DNA variants within this sample encode the same CDR3. The rearrangement uses TRBV9 and TRBJ2-5; 8 nucleotides align to TRBD1. Trimming removed 0 bases from V and 5 bases from J; junction bases left unmatched: 3. CDR3 length: 14 residues. Looked up from germline, CDR1 is SGDLS and CDR2 is YYNGEE. The CDR3 protein is CASSVAYRGETQYF. Here the CDR3 DNA reads TGTGCCAGCAGCGTAGCTTACAGGGGGGAGACCCAGTACTTC.

The rearrangement links TRBV9 to TRBJ2-7; TRBD2 matches 11 bases. The junction had 5 bases not matched to a gene; V was cut back by 2 bases and J by 4 bases. This CDR3 spans 15 amino acids. Germline V gene lookup returns CDR1 SGDLS and CDR2 YYNGEE. CDR3 residues: CASSVTSGTQYEQYF. CDR3 DNA sequence: TGTGCCAGCAGCGTGACTAGCGGGACCCAATACGAGCAGTACTTC.

The chain carries TRBV6-5 and TRBJ1-1; possible D gene TRBD1, 5 bases. Germline lookup yields CDR1 MNHEY and CDR2 SVGAGI. Trimming removed 2 bases from V and 0 bases from J, with 13 bases in between. CDR3 size: 16 residues. This CDR3 reads CASSYGGRFMNTEAFF. DNA of the CDR3: TGTGCCAGCAGTTACGGGGGGAGGTTCATGAACACTGAAGCTTTCTTT.

In its sample, this clone was seen a few times. The chain carries TRBV24-1 and TRBJ1-2; 7 bases are a match to TRBD1. Germline loops: CDR1 KGHDR, CDR2 SFDVKD. The CDR3 is 13 residues long. Trimming cost V 10 bases and J 1 base; bases outside gene matches: 5. Written as DNA, the CDR3 is TGTGCCACTGGTAGGGACAGTAACTATGGCTACACCTTC. It yields the protein CATGRDSNYGYTF.

This chain connects TRBV14 to TRBJ1-2; D unclear. The germline V gene encodes CDR1 SGHDN and CDR2 FVKESK. V shed 0 bases and J shed 8 bases, with 13 bases lying between them. CDR3 size: 14 residues. The chain's CDR3 is CASSQDLEWRGYTF. For the CDR3, the DNA is TGTGCCAGCAGCCAAGATTTGGAGTGGCGGGGCTACACCTTC.

This chain links TRBV3-1 (or the pseudogene TRBV3-2) with TRBJ1-2; D gene unclear. Germline CDR1 reads LGHDT; CDR2 reads YNNKEL (reference sequence). The CDR3 runs 14 residues. Trimming stripped 0 bases from V and 8 bases from J, with 13 bases between. The CDR3 protein is CASSQDGREGGYTF. CDR3 nucleotides: TGTGCCAGCAGCCAAGATGGGAGGGAGGGCGGCTACACCTTC.

V is TRBV5-1 and J is TRBJ1-2, with 11 bases matching TRBD1. The CDR3 extends over 17 amino acids. The germline V gene has CDR1 SGHRS and CDR2 YFSETQ. Losses at the gene ends were 0 bases for V and 7 bases for J; bases not matched to a gene: 11. CDR3 bases: TGCGCCAGCAGCTTGGTGCCCGCCGGACAGGGGGCATTTGGCTACACCTTC. This sequence encodes CASSLVPAGQGAFGYTF.

This chain uses TRBV5-1 with TRBJ1-3, with TRBD1 matching 10 bases. This CDR3 region has 13 residues. Trimming took 5 bases from V and 9 from J; bases not matched to a gene: 5. Per the germline V gene, CDR1 is SGHRS and CDR2 is YFSETQ. This CDR3 reads CASSTGQGTTIYF. CDR3 DNA sequence: TGCGCCAGCAGTACGGGACAGGGGACCACCATATATTTT.

V is TRBV12-3 or TRBV12-4 and J is TRBJ2-5; perhaps TRBD2 as D (6 bases). The CDR3 totals 12 residues. The ends were cut back, 6 bases at V and 5 bases at J, with 10 bases in the middle. The CDR3 region is CASRLAAETQYF. In DNA form, the CDR3 reads TGTGCCAGCAGACTAGCCGCGGAGACCCAGTACTTC.